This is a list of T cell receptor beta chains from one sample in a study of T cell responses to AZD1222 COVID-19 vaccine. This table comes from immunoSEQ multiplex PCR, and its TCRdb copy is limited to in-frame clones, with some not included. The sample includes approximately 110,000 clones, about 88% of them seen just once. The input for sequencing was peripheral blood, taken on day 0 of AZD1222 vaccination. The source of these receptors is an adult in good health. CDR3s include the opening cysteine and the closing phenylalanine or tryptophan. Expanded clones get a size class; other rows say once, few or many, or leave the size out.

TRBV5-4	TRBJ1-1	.	CASSLVGVNTEAFF
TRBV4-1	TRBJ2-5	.	CASSQLGKETQYF
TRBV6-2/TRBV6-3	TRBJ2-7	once	CASSPTQGKYEQYF
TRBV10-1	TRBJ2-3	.	CASSESGRVADTQYF
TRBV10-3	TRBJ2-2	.	CAISESIRELFF
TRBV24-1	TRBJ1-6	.	CATSDPREGDSPLHF
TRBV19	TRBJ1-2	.	CASSRFGDYGYTF
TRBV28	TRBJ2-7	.	CASSPGQGPYEQYF
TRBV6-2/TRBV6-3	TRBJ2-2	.	CASSYSRLAYTGELFF
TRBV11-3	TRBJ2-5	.	CASSFGRALQETQYF
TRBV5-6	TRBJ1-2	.	CASSLDRSYGYTF
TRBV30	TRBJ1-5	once	CAWSGGSSQPQHF
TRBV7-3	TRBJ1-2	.	CASSLGTTGVGYTF
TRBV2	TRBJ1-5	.	CASSDRLSSNQPQHF
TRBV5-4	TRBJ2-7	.	CASSSNRVYEQYF
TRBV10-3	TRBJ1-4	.	CAISSGPNEKLFF
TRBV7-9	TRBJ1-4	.	CASSTPDRGNEKLFF
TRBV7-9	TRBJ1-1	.	CASSFTANTEAFF
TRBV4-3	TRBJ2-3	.	CASSQGPSGGADTQYF
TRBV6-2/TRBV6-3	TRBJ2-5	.	CASSYPTGTLETQYF
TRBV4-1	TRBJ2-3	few	CASSQQDSSGRETTDTQYF
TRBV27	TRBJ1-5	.	CASSGYSNQPQHF
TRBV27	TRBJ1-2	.	CASSSRDGIYGYTF
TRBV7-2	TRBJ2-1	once	CASSLRDREADEQFF
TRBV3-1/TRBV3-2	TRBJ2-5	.	CASSQASGGTRETQYF
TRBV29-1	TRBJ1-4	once	CSVEDRGGTNEKLFF
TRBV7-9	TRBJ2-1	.	CASGNSGVYNEQFF
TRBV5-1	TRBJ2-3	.	CASSLGLAGGDTQYF
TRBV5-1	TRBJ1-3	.	CASSLGYGQGYGNTIYF
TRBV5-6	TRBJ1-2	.	CASSRGTVDGYTF
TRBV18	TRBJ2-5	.	CASSPTSGGAGETQYF
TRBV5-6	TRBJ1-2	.	CASSLAGDRANYGYTF
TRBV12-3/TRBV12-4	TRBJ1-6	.	CASSFSSPLHF
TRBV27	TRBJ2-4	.	CASSSQGNIQYF
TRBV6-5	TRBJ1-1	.	CASFRNTEAFF
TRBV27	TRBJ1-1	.	CASSLGSVNTEAFF
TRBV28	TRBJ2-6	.	CASSQLGANGANVLTF
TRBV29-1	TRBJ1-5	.	CSVGGGDQPQHF
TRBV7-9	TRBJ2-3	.	CASRMEVDTQYF
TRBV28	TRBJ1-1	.	CASSVGDRVGTEAFF
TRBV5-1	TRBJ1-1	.	CASSITDRGTEAFF
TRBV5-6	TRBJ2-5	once	CASKSWANQETQYF
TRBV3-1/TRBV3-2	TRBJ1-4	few	CASSQVTGGEEKLFF
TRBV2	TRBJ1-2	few	CASSLTRAYGYTF
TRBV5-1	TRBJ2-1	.	CASSLGLAGGYNEQFF
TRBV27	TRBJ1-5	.	CASSFRGQPQHF
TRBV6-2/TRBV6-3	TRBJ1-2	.	CASSMTGGKGYTF
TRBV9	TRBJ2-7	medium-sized	CASSVGQGYSYEQYF
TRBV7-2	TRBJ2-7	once	CASSSRGTSGSYEQYF
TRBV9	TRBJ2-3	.	CASSPGGVLTDTQYF
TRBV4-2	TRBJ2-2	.	CASSQEGYSTGELFF
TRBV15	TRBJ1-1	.	CATSRERQGVAEAFF
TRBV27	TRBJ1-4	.	CASSLYIQGIGEKLFF
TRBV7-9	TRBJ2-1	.	CASSLVGQGLDEQFF
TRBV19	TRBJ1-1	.	CASSLPGQGRTEAFF
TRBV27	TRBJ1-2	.	CASSFQGHYGYTF
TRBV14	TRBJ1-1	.	CASSQEAGVTEAFF
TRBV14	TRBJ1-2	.	CASSQDRFGYTF
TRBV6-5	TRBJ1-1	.	CASSYSPAFF